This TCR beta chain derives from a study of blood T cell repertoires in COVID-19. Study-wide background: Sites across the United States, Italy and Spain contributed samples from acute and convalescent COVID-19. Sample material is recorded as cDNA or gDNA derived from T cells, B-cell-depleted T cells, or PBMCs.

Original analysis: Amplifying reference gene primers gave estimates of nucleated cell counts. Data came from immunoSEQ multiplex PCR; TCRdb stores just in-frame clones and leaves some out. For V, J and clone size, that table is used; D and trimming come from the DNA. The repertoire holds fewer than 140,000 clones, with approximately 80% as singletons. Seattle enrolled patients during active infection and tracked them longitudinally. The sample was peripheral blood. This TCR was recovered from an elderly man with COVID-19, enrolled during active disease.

The CDR3 protein is CASSDRDRDYEQYF. CDR3 DNA: TGTGCCAGCAGTGACCGGGACAGGGATTACGAGCAGTACTTC. The chain recombines TRBV6-1 with TRBJ2-7; 9 bases fit TRBD1. CDR1 and CDR2 from the germline V gene are MNHNS and SASEGT. The CDR3 is 14 residues long. J gave up 4 bases and V 3 bases, and 4 bases lay outside the gene matches.